The 11 T cell receptor beta chains presented below share a single source sample, sequenced in a study of T cell repertoires in cytomegalovirus infection. Their specific antigens are unknown. TCRdb independently ran MiXCR on the reads; one entry per CDR3 protein. The top ten hold roughly a sixth of the sample, which has just under 500,000 distinct CDR3 sequences, roughly 34% seen once. Sequenced here: cultured PBMCs, sampled from culture after CMV antigen stimulation. The receptor source for this set is a human donor in good health (CMV status not recorded). Some clones in this sample may be carry-over from other donors' samples.

This clonotype was picked up a small number of times. Here the CDR3 DNA reads TGCGCCAGCAGCCAAGGACAGGGGATAGAGACCCAGTACTTC. Protein sequence: CASSQGQGIETQYF. The chain uses TRBV4-3 and TRBJ2-5, with TRBD1 matching over 8 bases. The CDR3 consists of 14 residues. Germline V gene lookup returns CDR1 LGHNA and CDR2 YSLEER. V shed 1 base and J 4 bases; nucleotides not matched to a gene: 2.

Ten or more counts support this clonotype. The rearrangement uses TRBV7-2 and TRBJ2-1, with 9 bases aligning to TRBD1. V trimming: 6 bases; J trimming: 2 bases; junction bases outside the gene matches: 2. Germline-derived CDR1 and CDR2 are SGHTA and FQGNSA. The CDR3 is made up of 14 amino acids. In DNA form, the CDR3 reads TGTGCCAGCAGGGGACAGGGAACCTACAATGAGCAGTTCTTC. The encoded protein is CASRGQGTYNEQFF. The whole variable domain, remainder taken from reference TRBV7-2 and TRBJ2-1, is GAGVSQSPSNKVTEKGKDVELRCDPISGHTALYWYRQSLGQGLEFLIYFQGNSAPDKSGLPSDRFSAERTGGSVSTLTIQRTQQEDSAVYLCASRGQGTYNEQFFGPGTRLTVL.

This clonotype was observed a few times. The chain carries TRBV29-1 and TRBJ2-1; a possible D gene is TRBD2 (6 bases). Germline V gives CDR1 SQVTM, CDR2 ANQGSEA. Trimming cost V 7 bases and J 6 bases, with 13 bases left between them. The CDR3 sequence is 12 residues long. The CDR3: CSAPGLPNEQFF. CDR3 coding DNA: TGCAGCGCGCCCGGACTACCCAATGAGCAGTTCTTC.

The table lists this clonotype with a few counts. The chain carries TRBV12-3 or TRBV12-4 and TRBJ2-7, with D maybe TRBD1 (6 bases). Trimming cost V 3 bases and J 0 bases, with 9 bases left between them. This CDR3 comprises 14 residues. CDR3 protein: CASSLETGSYEQYF. The CDR3, as DNA: TGTGCCAGCAGTTTGGAGACAGGCTCCTACGAGCAGTACTTC.

This rearrangement joins TRBV12-3 or TRBV12-4 to TRBJ2-3; D call uncertain. Trimming took off 8 bases at V and 2 bases at J, with 14 bases between the two ends. CDR3 size: 14 residues. The DNA of the CDR3 is TGTGCCAGCGGATCTGGACCTGCCACAGATACGCAGTATTTT. Protein sequence: CASGSGPATDTQYF.

The V call is TRBV27, the J call TRBJ2-2; D not resolved. Trimming removed 0 bases at V and 6 bases at J, with 8 bases between. This CDR3 contains 14 residues. Germline CDR1 reads MNHEY; CDR2 reads SMNVEV (reference sequence). CDR3 bases: TGTGCCAGCAGTTTATCGGTTATGGCCGGGGAGCTGTTTTTT. It yields the protein CASSLSVMAGELFF.

For the CDR3, the DNA is TGTGCCAGCAGCTCTTATCCCCAGGGGTTAAACTATGGCTACACCTTC. Protein product: CASSSYPQGLNYGYTF. The chain recombines TRBV7-2 with TRBJ1-2; TRBD1 might be the D (6 bases). From germline, CDR1 is SGHTA and CDR2 FQGNSA. Trimming pared 4 bases from V and 2 bases from J, leaving 17 bases between. This CDR3 contains 16 residues.

Worth noting for this clonotype: A read error may be the cause here, since a much bigger clone is one base away. The chain couples TRBV7-2 to TRBJ2-1; D ambiguous. CDR3 length: 14 amino acids. Germline V CDR1 and CDR2: SGHTA, FQGNSA. CDR3 nucleotides: TGTGCCAGCAGCTACCCCGGGCGGCTATTCGGGCAGTCCTTC. Translating gives CASSYPGRLFGQSF.

The chain links TRBV5-6 to TRBJ2-7; D might be TRBD2 (7 bases). CDR1 and CDR2 (germline): SGHDT, YYEEEE. This CDR3 contains 15 residues. V lost 2 bases to trimming and J lost 4 bases, with 16 bases between them. The CDR3 protein is CASSLPQGRDYEQYF. The CDR3 region has the DNA TGTGCCAGCAGCTTACCCCAGGGGAGGGATTACGAGCAGTACTTC.

This clonotype was detected a few times. This chain uses TRBV7-2 with TRBJ1-5; possibly TRBD1 for D (6 bases). The CDR3 extends over 15 amino acids. From germline, CDR1 is SGHTA and CDR2 FQGNSA. The germline V and J ends were trimmed by 2 bases and 6 bases, with 14 bases remaining between them. CDR3 in amino acids: CASSLIIGGLQPQHF. CDR3 DNA sequence: TGTGCCAGCAGCTTAATTATCGGGGGGCTTCAGCCCCAGCATTTT. Full variable domain (remainder filled in from reference TRBV7-2 and TRBJ1-5): GAGVSQSPSNKVTEKGKDVELRCDPISGHTALYWYRQSLGQGLEFLIYFQGNSAPDKSGLPSDRFSAERTGGSVSTLTIQRTQQEDSAVYLCASSLIIGGLQPQHFGDGTRLSIL.

This clonotype occurred a few times. CDR3 protein: CASSHLDRDTEAFF. The DNA of the CDR3 is TGTGCCAGCAGCCATCTCGACAGGGACACTGAAGCTTTCTTT. The chain employs TRBV7-9 and TRBJ1-1, with 7 bases fitting TRBD1. The germline gives CDR1 SEHNR, CDR2 FQNEAQ (reference sequence). This CDR3 has 14 amino acids. V was pared by 5 bases and J by 3 bases, with 6 bases of the junction left unmatched. Combining the CDR3 with reference TRBV7-9 and TRBJ1-1 gives the whole variable domain DTGVSQNPRHKITKRGQNVTFRCDPISEHNRLYWYRQTLGQGPEFLTYFQNEAQLEKSRLLSDRFSAERPKGSFSTLEIQRTEQGDSAMYLCASSHLDRDTEAFFGQGTRLTVV.